These T cell receptor beta chains were read from a single sample in a study of OX40 agonist ivuxolimab in advanced cancers. Clones were read by immunoSEQ multiplex PCR, and TCRdb kept only the in-frame ones, dropping some. This repertoire shows over 55,000 clones, roughly 82% found once; its top ten account for around 1.5%. This material consisted of CD4+ or CD8+ T cells sorted from blood, taken in a trial of the OX40 agonist ivuxolimab. These receptors all stem from an adult with an advanced solid tumor such as melanoma, head and neck, liver or kidney cancer. Each CDR3 is given with its conserved first and last residue. Each record gives: CDR3 protein, CDR3 DNA, V gene, D gene, clone size, J gene. A D gene is named only where the DNA matches it firmly. Clone size is not always given. Where it is, it says once, few, many or a class for expanded clones.

CASSSVDTQYF,TGTGCCAGCAGCTCAGTAGATACGCAGTATTTT,TRBV7-9,.,.,TRBJ2-3
CAISDRGYNEQFF,TGTGCCATCAGTGACAGGGGATACAATGAGCAGTTCTTC,TRBV10-3,.,.,TRBJ2-1
CSVEKELAFYNEQFF,TGCAGCGTTGAGAAAGAACTAGCGTTCTACAATGAGCAGTTCTTC,TRBV29-1,TRBD2,.,TRBJ2-1
CASSGQGSEQYF,TGTGCCAGCAGCGGACAGGGCAGCGAGCAGTACTTC,TRBV2,TRBD1,.,TRBJ2-7
CASSQAGEGDRKRVF,TGCGCCAGCAGCCAAGCGGGGGAGGGGGATCGCAAACGAGTCTTC,TRBV7-2,.,.,TRBJ1-2
CASSTTGEATGELFF,TGTGCCAGCAGTACCACAGGGGAGGCGACCGGGGAGCTGTTTTTT,TRBV6-5,.,.,TRBJ2-2
CASKGGAGEKLFF,TGTGCCAGCAAGGGCGGGGCGGGTGAAAAACTGTTTTTT,TRBV28,.,once,TRBJ1-4
CASSHVTGIYNEQFF,TGTGCCAGCAGCCATGTAACAGGGATCTACAATGAGCAGTTCTTC,TRBV4-2,.,.,TRBJ2-1
CASSLPGVGETQYF,TGTGCTAGCAGCTTACCGGGAGTGGGGGAGACCCAGTACTTC,TRBV7-2,.,.,TRBJ2-5
CASSFSHGGGPGNTIYF,TGCGCCAGCAGCTTCTCCCACGGCGGGGGTCCTGGAAACACCATATATTTT,TRBV5-1,.,.,TRBJ1-3
CASSPSPNAVGTEAFF,TGTGCCAGCTCACCATCCCCAAACGCGGTGGGCACTGAAGCTTTCTTT,TRBV18,.,.,TRBJ1-1
CATSRSGFNEQYF,TGTGCCACCAGCAGGTCAGGGTTTAACGAGCAGTACTTC,TRBV15,.,.,TRBJ2-7
CASSSPFAGGPNEQFF,TGTGCCAGCAGTTCCCCGTTTGCGGGAGGGCCGAATGAGCAGTTCTTC,TRBV27,TRBD2,.,TRBJ2-1
CASRAGQGHSPYF,TGTGCCAGCAGGGCGGGACAGGGGCATTCCCCCTACTTC,TRBV6-6,TRBD1,.,TRBJ2-5
CASSSGQLNTGELFF,TGCGCCAGCAGCTCCGGACAGTTGAACACCGGGGAGCTGTTTTTT,TRBV5-1,.,.,TRBJ2-2
CASSVGLQETQYF,TGTGCCAGCAGCGTAGGACTGCAAGAGACCCAGTACTTC,TRBV9,.,.,TRBJ2-5
CASSTHMTGYQPQHF,TGTGCCAGCAGCACCCACATGACAGGGTACCAGCCCCAGCATTTT,TRBV21-1,.,.,TRBJ1-5
CASSYSSSYEQYF,TGTGCCAGCAGTTACTCGAGCTCCTACGAGCAGTACTTC,TRBV27,.,.,TRBJ2-7
CASSFVGSPDEQYF,TGTGCCAGCAGCTTCGTGGGCAGCCCCGACGAGCAGTACTTC,TRBV5-6,.,few,TRBJ2-7
CASSPGGGTDTQYF,TGTGCCAGTAGTCCGGGAGGAGGCACAGATACGCAGTATTTT,TRBV19,TRBD2,.,TRBJ2-3
CASSSSGRVNTGELFF,TGTGCCAGCAGCAGTAGCGGGAGGGTGAACACCGGGGAGCTGTTTTTT,TRBV11-3,TRBD2,.,TRBJ2-2
CASSIRVGRTPQETQYF,TGTGCCAGTAGTATAAGGGTTGGCAGGACTCCACAAGAGACCCAGTACTTC,TRBV19,.,.,TRBJ2-5